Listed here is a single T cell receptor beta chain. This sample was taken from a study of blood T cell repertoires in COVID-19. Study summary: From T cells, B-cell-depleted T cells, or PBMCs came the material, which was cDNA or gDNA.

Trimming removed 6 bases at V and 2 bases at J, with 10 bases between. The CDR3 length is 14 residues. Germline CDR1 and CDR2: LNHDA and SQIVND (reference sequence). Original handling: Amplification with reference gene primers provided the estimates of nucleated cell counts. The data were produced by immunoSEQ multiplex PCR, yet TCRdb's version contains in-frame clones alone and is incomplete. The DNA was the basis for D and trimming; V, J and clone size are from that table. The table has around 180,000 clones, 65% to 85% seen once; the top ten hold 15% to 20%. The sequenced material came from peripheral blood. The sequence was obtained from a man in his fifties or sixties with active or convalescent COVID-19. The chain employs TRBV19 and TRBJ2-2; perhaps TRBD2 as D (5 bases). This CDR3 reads CASRLARNTGELFF. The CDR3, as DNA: TGTGCCAGTAGGCTAGCTCGAAACACCGGGGAGCTGTTTTTT.